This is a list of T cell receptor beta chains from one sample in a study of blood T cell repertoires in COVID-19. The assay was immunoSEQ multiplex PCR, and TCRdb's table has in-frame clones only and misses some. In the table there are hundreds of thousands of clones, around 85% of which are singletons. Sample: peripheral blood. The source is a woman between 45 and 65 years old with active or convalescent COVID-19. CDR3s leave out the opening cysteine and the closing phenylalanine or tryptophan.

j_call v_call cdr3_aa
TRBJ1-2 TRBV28 ASSLRQYGYT
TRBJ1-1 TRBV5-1 ASMQGQGLDTEAF
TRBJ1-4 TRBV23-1 ASSHLDRDKGATNEKLF
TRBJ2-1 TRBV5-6 ASSLESGSPYNEQF
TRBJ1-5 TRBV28 ASSLWVGRGNQPQH
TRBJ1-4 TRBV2 ASSEDRLNEKLF
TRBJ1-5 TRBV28 ASKAPNRQPQH
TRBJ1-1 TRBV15 ATSTEAGGNTEAF
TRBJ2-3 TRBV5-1 ASSSFLGTDTQY
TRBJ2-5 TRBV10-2 ASSSSWTRVAETQY
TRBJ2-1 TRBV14 ASSQLQGTYNEQF
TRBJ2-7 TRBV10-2 ASSGFVATYEQY
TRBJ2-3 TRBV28 ASSFLAGVGDTQY
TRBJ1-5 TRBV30 AWSVPGNRLMWSNQPQH
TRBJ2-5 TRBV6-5 ASSYWRGTQETQY
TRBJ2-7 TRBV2 AIERKAGTGHSYEQY
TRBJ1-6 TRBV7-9 ASSWTGGNSPLH
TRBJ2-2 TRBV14 ASSQVSTGELF
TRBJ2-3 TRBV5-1 ASSLGGLAGGLVDTQY
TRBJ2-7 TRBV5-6 ASSLAGGSGYEQY
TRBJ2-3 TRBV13 ASSSGGADDTDTQY
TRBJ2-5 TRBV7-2 ASSLGGGTSPTQY
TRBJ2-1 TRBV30 AWSRGLAWNEQF
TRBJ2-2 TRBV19 ASSIRTSGASNTGELF
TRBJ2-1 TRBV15 ATSGLRGGNEQF
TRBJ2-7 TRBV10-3 AIRRGLAGSDYEQY
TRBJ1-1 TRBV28 ASSLWTGRNTEAF
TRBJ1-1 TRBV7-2 ASSLRSRVKAF
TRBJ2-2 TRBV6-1 ASSEAVRGGANTGELF
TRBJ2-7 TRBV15 ATSREDRLKQY
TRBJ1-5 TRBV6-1 ASSEALRGSQH
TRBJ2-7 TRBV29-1 SGIAGGYEQY
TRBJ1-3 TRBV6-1 ASSDRTRSSGNTIY
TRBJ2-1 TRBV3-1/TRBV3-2 ASSLSMGLGDNEQF
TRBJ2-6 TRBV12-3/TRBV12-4 ASTLTGANVLT
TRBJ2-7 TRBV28 ASSPGTSGSDEQY
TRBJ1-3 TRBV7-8 ASSLGHRVYSGNTIY
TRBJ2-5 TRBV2 ASSRDRGPETQY
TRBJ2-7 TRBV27 ASSPLAGRGEQY
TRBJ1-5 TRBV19 ASSIDAGRDQPQH
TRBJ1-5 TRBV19 ASSTTRGTGGNQPQH
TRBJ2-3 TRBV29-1 SVVMAASSTDTQY
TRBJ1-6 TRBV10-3 AISELDYSPLH
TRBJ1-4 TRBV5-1 ASSLLPGVIATNEKLF
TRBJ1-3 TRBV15 ATPTGLPSGNTIY
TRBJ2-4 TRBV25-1 ASSVTGDGGRGDIQY
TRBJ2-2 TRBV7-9 ASTSGNTGELF
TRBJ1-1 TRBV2 ASSEAQGRNTEAF
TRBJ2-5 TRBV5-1 ASSLVSLGGETQY
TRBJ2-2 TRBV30 AFSASGPRELF
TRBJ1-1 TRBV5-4 ASSLGAFNGGEAF
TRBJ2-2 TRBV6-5 ASTPSGLGPGELF
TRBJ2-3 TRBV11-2 ASSSGYTDTQY
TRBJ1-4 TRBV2 ASRSGTGHEKLF
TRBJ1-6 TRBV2 ASSRRTNSPLH
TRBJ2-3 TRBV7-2 ASSRGGTDTQY
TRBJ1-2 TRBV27 ASSQGQGASFYGYT
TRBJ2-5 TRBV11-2 ASGGLASGRGETQY
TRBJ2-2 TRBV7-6 ASSLGAGHTGELF